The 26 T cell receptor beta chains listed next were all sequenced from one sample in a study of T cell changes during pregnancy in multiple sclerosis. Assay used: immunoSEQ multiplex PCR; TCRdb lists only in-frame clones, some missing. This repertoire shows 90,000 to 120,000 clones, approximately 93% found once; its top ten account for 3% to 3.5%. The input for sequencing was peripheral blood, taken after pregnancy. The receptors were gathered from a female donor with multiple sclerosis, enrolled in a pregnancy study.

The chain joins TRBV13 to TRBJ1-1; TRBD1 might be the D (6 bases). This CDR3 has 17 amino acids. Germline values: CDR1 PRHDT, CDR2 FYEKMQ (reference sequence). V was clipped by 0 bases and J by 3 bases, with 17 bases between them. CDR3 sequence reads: CASSLGYREGRDTEAFF. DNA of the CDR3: TGTGCCAGCAGCTTAGGGTACAGGGAGGGGCGGGACACTGAAGCTTTCTTT.

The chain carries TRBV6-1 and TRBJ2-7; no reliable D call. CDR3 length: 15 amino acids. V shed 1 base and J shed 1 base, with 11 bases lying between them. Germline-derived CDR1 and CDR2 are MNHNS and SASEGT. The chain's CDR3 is CASSEDDLQSYEQYF. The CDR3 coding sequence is TGTGCCAGCAGTGAAGACGACTTGCAATCCTACGAGCAGTACTTC.

CDR3 amino acids: CATSRQPNTEAFF. CDR3 nucleotides: TGTGCCACCTCACGACAGCCGAACACTGAAGCTTTCTTT. The chain couples TRBV27 to TRBJ1-1; D is possibly TRBD1 (5 bases). Germline assignment: CDR1 MNHEY and CDR2 SMNVEV (reference sequence). V lost 10 bases and J 1 base, leaving 13 bases between the germline ends. The CDR3 covers 13 residues.

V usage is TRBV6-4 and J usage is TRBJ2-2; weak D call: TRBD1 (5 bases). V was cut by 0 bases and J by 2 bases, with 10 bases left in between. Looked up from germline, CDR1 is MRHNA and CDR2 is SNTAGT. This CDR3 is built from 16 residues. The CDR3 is CASSDSVDSNTGELFF. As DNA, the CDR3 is TGTGCCAGCAGTGACTCCGTAGACAGCAACACCGGGGAGCTGTTTTTT.

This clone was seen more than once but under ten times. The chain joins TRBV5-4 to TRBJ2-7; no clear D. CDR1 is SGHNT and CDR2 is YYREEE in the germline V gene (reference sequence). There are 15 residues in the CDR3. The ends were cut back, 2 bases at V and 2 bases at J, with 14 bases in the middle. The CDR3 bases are TGTGCCAGCAGCTTACTCCTGGAGCCGGCCTACGAGCAGTACTTC. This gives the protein CASSLLLEPAYEQYF.

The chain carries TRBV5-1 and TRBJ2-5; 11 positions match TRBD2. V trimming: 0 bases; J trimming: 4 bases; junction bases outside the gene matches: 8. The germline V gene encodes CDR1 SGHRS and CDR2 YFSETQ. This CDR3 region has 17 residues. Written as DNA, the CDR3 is TGCGCCAGCAGCTTGGGGGCCTTAGCGGGGGGGCCAGAGACCCAGTACTTC. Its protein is CASSLGALAGGPETQYF.

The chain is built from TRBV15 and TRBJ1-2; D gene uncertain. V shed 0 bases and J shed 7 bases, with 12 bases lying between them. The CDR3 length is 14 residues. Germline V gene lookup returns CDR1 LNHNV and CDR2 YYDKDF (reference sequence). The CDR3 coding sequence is TGTGCCACCAGCAGAGACGGGGAAGTCTCTGGCTACACCTTC. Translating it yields CATSRDGEVSGYTF. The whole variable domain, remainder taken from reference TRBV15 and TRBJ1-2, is DAMVIQNPRYQVTQFGKPVTLSCSQTLNHNVMYWYQQKSSQAPKLLFHYYDKDFNNEADTPDNFQSRRPNTSFCFLDIRSPGLGDTAMYLCATSRDGEVSGYTFGSGTRLTVV.

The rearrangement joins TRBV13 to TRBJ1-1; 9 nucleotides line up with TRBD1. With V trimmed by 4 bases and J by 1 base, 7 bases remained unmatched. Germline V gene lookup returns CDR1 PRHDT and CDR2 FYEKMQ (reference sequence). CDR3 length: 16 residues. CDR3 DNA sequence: TGTGCCAGCAGCTACCGGGACAGGGACCCGAACACTGAAGCTTTCTTT. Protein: CASSYRDRDPNTEAFF.

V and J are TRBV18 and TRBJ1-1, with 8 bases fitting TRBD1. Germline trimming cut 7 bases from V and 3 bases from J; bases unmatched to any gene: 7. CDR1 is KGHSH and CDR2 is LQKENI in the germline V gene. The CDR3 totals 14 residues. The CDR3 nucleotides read TGTGCCAGCTTAAGGAACAGGGGGGACACTGAAGCTTTCTTT. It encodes CASLRNRGDTEAFF.

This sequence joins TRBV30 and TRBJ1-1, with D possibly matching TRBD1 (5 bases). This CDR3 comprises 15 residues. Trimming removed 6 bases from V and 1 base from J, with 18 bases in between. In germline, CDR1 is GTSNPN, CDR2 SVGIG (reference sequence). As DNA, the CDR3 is TGTGCCTGTCGCCCTCTATGGGGCAGGAACACTGAAGCTTTCTTT. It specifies CACRPLWGRNTEAFF.

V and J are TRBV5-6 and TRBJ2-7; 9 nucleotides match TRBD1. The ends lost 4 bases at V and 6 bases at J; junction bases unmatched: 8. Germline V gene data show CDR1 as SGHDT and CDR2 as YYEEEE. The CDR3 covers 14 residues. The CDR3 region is CASSQGTGPTEQYF. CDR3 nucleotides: TGTGCCAGCAGCCAAGGGACAGGGCCAACCGAGCAGTACTTC. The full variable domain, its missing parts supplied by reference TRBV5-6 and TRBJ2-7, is DAGVTQSPTHLIKTRGQQVTLRCSPKSGHDTVSWYQQALGQGPQFIFQYYEEEERQRGNFPDRFSGHQFPNYSSELNVNALLLGDSALYLCASSQGTGPTEQYFGPGTRLTVT.

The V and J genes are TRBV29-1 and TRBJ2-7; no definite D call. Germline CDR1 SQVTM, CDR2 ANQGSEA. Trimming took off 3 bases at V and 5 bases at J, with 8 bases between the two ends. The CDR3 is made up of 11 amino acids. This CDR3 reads CSVDQAHEQYF. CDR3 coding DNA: TGCAGCGTTGATCAGGCCCACGAGCAGTACTTC.

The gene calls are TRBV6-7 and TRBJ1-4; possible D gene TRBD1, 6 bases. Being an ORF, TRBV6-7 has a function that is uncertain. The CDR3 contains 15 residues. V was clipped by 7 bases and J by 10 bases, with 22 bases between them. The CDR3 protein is CASMVFGRRGLKLFF. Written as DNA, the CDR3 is TGTGCCAGCATGGTCTTCGGGAGGAGGGGGTTAAAACTGTTTTTT.

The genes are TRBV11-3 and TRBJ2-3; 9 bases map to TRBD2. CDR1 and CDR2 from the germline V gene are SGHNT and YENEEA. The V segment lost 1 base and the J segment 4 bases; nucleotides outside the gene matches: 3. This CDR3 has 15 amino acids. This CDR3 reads CASSLAAGGSDTQYF. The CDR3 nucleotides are TGTGCCAGCAGCTTAGCGGCGGGGGGGTCAGATACGCAGTATTTT.

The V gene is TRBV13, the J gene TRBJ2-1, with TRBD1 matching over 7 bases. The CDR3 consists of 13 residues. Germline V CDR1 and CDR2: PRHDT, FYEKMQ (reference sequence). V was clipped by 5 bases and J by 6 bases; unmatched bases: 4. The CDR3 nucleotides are TGTGCCAGCAGCCAGAGGGGGCGCAATGAGCAGTTCTTC. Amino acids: CASSQRGRNEQFF.

In DNA form, the CDR3 reads TGTGCCAGCAGCTTAAACCAGGGGACCGGGGAGCTGTTTTTT. This encodes CASSLNQGTGELFF. This chain joins TRBV2 and TRBJ2-2; weak D call: TRBD1 (6 bases). The CDR3 consists of 14 residues. Between the trimmed V and J ends, which lost 6 bases and 5 bases, there was a span of 13 bases. Germline values: CDR1 SNHLY, CDR2 FYNNEI.

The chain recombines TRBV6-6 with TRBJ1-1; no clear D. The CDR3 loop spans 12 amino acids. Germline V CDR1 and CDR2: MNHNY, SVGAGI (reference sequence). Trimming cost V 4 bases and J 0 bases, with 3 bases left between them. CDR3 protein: CASSLLNTEAFF. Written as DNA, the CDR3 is TGTGCCAGCAGTTTATTGAACACTGAAGCTTTCTTT.

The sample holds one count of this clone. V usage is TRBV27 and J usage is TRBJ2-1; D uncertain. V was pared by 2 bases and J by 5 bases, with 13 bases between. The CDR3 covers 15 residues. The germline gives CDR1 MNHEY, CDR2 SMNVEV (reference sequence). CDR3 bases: TGTGCCAGCAGTTTAGTTTCTGGGCTCAACAATGAGCAGTTCTTC. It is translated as CASSLVSGLNNEQFF.

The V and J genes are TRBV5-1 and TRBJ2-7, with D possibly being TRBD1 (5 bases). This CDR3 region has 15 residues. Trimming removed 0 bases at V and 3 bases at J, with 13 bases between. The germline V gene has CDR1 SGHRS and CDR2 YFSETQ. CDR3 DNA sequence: TGCGCCAGCAGCTTGGGGGGCCCAGGGTACTACGAGCAGTACTTC. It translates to CASSLGGPGYYEQYF.

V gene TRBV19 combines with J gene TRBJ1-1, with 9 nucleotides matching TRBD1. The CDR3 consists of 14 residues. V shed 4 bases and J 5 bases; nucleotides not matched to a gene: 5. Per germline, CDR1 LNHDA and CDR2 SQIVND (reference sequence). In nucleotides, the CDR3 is TGTGCCAGTAGTACCGGGACAGGGCAAACTGAAGCTTTCTTT. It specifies CASSTGTGQTEAFF.

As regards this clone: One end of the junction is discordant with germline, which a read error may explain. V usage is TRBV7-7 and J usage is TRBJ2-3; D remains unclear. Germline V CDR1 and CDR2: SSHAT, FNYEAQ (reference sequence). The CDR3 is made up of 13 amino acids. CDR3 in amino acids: CASSPRGTDTQYF. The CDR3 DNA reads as TGTGCTAGCAGCCCACGCGGCACAGATACGCAGTATTTT.

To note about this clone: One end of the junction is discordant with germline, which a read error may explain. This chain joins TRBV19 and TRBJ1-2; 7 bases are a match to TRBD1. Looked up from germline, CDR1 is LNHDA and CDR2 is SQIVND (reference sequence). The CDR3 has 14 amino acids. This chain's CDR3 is CASTSAGAGGWLNF. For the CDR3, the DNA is TGTGCCAGTACGTCCGCTGGCGCAGGGGGGTGGCTGAACTTC.

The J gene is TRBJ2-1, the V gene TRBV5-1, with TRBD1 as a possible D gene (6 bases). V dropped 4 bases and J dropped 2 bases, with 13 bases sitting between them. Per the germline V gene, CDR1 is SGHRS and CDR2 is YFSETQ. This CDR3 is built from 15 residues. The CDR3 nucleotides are TGCGCCAGCAGCCTAACTCCAGGGGCCTACAATGAGCAGTTCTTC. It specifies CASSLTPGAYNEQFF.

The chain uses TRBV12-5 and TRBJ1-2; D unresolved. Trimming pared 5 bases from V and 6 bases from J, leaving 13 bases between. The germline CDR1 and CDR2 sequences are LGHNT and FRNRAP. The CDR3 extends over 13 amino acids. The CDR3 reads CASGGSSLNGYTF. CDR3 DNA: TGTGCTAGTGGTGGTAGTAGTTTAAATGGCTACACCTTC.

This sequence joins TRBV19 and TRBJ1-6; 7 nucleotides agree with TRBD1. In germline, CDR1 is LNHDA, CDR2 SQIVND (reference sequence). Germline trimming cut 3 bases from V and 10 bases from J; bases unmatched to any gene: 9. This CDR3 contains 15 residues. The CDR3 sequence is CASSILNRGESPLHF. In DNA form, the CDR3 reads TGTGCCAGTAGTATCCTTAACAGGGGTGAATCACCCCTCCACTTT.

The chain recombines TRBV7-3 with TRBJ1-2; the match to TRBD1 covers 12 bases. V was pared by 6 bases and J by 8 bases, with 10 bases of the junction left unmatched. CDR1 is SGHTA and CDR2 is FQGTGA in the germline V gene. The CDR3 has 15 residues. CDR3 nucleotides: TGTGCCAGCAGGGATCCGGGACAGGGGGCGTTGGGCTACACCTTC. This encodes CASRDPGQGALGYTF.